Given below is one T cell receptor beta chain in context. As yet, its antigen is unknown. TCR beta cDNA came from around 500 ng total RNA, primed with a constant-region primer. Amplification in three nested multiplex PCR rounds with slightly modified ARM-PCR gave rise to TCR beta libraries. The first two PCR rounds used TRBV1-TRBV30 forward primers with a C-beta reverse primer, roughly 10 cycles each. TCRdb reprocessed the multiplex PCR reads via MiXCR and lists one record per CDR3 protein. The sample has more than 100,000 distinct CDR3 sequences, around 70% seen once. The CDR3 runs 13 residues. V was pared by 8 bases and J by 5 bases, with 15 bases between. This specimen comes from a study of tumor-infiltrating lymphocytes in primary liver carcinoma. Across the whole study: Aged between 30 and 69 years, the patients were men and women. Sample counts of productive TCRbeta reads spanned roughly 3.65 to 8 million; these counts were similar across tissue types.

The source material, roughly 20-31 mg of unsorted bulk tissue, was used to co-extract RNA and DNA. Study results and caveats: Against blood, tumors held a significantly higher top-250-clone fraction (p = 0.039).

The chain combines TRBV12-3 or TRBV12-4 with TRBJ1-1, with D unclear. This sequence was found in an older woman with primary liver carcinoma and hepatitis B virus infection. Sequencing input: tumor-adjacent normal liver tissue. DNA of the CDR3: TGTGCCAGCGTTGTGGTGTCGGGAACTGAAGCTTTCTTT. This encodes CASVVVSGTEAFF.